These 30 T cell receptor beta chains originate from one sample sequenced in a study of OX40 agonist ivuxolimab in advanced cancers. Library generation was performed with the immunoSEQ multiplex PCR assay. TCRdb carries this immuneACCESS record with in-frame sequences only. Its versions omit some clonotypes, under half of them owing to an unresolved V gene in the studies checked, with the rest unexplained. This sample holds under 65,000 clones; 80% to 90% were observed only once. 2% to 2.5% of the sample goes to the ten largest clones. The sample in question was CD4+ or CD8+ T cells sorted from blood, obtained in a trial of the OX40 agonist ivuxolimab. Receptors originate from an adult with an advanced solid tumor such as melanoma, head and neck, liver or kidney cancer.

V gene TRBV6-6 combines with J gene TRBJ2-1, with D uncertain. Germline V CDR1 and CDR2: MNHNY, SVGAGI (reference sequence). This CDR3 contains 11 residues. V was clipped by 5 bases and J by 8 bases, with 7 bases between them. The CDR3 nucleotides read TGTGCCAGCAGTCCAGCGTATGAGCAGTTCTTC. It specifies CASSPAYEQFF.

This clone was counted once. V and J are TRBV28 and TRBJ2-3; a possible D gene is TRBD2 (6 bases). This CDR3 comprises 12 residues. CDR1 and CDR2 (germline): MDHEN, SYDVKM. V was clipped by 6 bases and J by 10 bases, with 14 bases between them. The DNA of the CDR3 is TGTGCCAGCAGCAAGAGAGGAGGGGCGCAGTATTTT. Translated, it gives CASSKRGGAQYF.

The CDR3 DNA is TGTGCCAGCAGAGCCCTAGCGGGAGGATACAATGAGCAGTTCTTC. Amino acids: CASRALAGGYNEQFF. The chain uses TRBV6-4 and TRBJ2-1; 11 nucleotides match TRBD2. Germline trimming cut 6 bases from V and 4 bases from J; bases unmatched to any gene: 5. The germline gives CDR1 MRHNA, CDR2 SNTAGT. This CDR3 is built from 15 residues.

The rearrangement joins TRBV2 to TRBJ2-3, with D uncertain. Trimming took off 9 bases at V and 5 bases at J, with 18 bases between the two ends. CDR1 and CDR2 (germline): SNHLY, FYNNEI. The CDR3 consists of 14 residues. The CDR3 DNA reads TGTGCCAGTCACGGGTTCAGCCCGGGAGATACGCAGTATTTT. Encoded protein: CASHGFSPGDTQYF.

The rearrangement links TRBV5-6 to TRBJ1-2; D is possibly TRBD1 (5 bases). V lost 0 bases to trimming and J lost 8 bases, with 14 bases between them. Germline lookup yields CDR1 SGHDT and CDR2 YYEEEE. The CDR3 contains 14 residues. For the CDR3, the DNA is TGTGCCAGCAGCTTGGTCCAGGGAAGTAGCGGCTACACCTTC. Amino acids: CASSLVQGSSGYTF.

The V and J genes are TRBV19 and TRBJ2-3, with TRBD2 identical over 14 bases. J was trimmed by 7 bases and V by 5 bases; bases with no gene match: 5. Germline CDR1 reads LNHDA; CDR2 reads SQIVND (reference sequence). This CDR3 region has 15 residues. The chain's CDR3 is CASSLGTSGSYTQYF. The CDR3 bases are TGTGCCAGTAGTCTGGGGACTAGCGGGAGTTATACGCAGTATTTT.

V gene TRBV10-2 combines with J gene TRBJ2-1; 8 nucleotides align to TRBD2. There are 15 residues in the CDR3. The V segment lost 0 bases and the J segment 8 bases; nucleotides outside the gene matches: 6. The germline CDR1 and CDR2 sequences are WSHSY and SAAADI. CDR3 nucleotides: TGCGCCAGCAGTGAGTCCGGGACTAGGAGGGATGAGCAGTTCTTC. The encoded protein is CASSESGTRRDEQFF.

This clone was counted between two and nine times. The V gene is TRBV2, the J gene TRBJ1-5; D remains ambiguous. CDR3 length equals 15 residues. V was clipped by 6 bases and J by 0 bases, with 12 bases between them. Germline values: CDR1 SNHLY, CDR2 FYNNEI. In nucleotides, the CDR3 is TGTGCCAGCAGGTTGGGAGATTATAGCAATCAGCCCCAGCATTTT. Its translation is CASRLGDYSNQPQHF.

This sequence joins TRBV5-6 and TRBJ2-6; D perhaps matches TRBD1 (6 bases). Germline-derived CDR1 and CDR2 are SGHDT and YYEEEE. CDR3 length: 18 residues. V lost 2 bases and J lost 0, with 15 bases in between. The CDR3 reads CASSLHRVRSSGANVLTF. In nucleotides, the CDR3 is TGTGCCAGCAGCTTACACAGGGTGAGGAGCTCTGGGGCCAACGTCCTGACTTTC.

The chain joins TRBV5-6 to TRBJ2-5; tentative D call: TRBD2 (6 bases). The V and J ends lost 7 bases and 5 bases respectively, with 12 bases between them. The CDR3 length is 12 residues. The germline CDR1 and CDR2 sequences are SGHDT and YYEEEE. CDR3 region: CASGGGTETQYF. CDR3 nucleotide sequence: TGTGCCAGCGGGGGAGGTACGGAGACCCAGTACTTC.

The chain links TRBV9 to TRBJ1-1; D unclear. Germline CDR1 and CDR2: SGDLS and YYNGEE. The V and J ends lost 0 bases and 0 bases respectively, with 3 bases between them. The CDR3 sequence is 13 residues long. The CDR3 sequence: CASSVDMNTEAFF. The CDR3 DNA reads TGTGCCAGCAGCGTAGACATGAACACTGAAGCTTTCTTT.

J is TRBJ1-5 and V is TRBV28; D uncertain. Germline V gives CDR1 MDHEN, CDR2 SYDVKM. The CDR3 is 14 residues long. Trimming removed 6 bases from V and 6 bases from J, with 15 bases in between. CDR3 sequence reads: CASSRNLRVQPQHF. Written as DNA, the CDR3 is TGTGCCAGCAGCCGGAACCTTCGGGTTCAGCCCCAGCATTTT.

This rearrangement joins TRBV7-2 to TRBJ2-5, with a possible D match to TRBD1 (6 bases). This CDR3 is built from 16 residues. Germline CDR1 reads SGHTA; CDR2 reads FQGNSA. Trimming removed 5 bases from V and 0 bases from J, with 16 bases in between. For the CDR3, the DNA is TGTGCCAGCAGCCTCCGGGACAAGAGGTACCAAGAGACCCAGTACTTC. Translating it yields CASSLRDKRYQETQYF.

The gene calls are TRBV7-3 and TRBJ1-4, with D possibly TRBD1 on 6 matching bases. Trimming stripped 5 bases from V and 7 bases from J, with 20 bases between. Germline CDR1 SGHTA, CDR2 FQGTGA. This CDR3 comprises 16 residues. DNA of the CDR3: TGTGCCAGCAGCCCAGGGGCTAAACGTCGGGCTGAAAAACTGTTTTTT. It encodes CASSPGAKRRAEKLFF.

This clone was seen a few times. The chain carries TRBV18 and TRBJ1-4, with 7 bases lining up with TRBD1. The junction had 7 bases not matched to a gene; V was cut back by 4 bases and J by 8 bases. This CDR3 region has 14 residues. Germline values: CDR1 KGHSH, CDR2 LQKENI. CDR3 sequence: CASSLLRDSEKLFF. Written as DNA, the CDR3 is TGTGCCAGCTCACTACTCCGGGACAGCGAAAAACTGTTTTTT. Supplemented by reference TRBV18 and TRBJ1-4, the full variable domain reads NAGVMQNPRHLVRRRGQEARLRCSPMKGHSHVYWYRQLPEEGLKFMVYLQKENIIDESGMPKERFSAEFPKEGPSILRIQQVVRGDSAAYFCASSLLRDSEKLFFGSGTQLSVL.

CDR3 coding DNA: TGTGCCAGCGGGCCCGGAAAGCAGTACTTC. Translating it yields CASGPGKQYF. This chain links TRBV28 with TRBJ2-7; no clear D. V was pared by 8 bases and J by 8 bases, with 10 bases between. The germline gives CDR1 MDHEN, CDR2 SYDVKM. The CDR3 runs 10 residues.

In nucleotides, the CDR3 is TGCGCCAGCAGCTCCTCGGGACTAGAGGGTGAGACCCAGTACTTC. Amino acid sequence: CASSSSGLEGETQYF. J is TRBJ2-5 and V is TRBV5-1; 8 bases line up with TRBD2. Trimming removed 3 bases from V and 5 bases from J; junction bases left unmatched: 9. The germline V gene encodes CDR1 SGHRS and CDR2 YFSETQ. The CDR3 totals 15 residues. Full variable domain (missing parts from reference TRBV5-1 and TRBJ2-5): KAGVTQTPRYLIKTRGQQVTLSCSPISGHRSVSWYQQTPGQGLQFLFEYFSETQRNKGNFPGRFSGRQFSNSRSEMNVSTLELGDSALYLCASSSSGLEGETQYFGPGTRLLVL.

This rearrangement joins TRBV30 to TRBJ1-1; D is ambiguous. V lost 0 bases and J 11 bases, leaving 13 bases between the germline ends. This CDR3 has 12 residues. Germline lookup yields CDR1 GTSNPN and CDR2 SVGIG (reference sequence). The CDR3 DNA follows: TGTGCCTGGAGTGTAGACACACGGTATGCTTTCTTT. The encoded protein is CAWSVDTRYAFF.

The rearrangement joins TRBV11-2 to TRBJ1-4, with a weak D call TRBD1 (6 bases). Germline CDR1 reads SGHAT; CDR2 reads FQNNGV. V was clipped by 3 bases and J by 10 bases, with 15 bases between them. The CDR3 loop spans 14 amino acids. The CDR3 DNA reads TGTGCCAGCAGCTTTAGACAGGAAGGTGGAAAACTGTTTTTT. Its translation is CASSFRQEGGKLFF.

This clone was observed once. This chain's CDR3 is CASSLAIEGYAKNIQYF. The CDR3 region has the DNA TGCGCCAGCAGCTTGGCCATTGAAGGGTACGCCAAAAACATTCAGTACTTC. This chain uses TRBV5-1 with TRBJ2-4; D uncertain. The CDR3 is made up of 17 amino acids. Per the germline V gene, CDR1 is SGHRS and CDR2 is YFSETQ. The V end lost 0 bases, the J end lost 1 base, and 14 bases lay between the germline ends.

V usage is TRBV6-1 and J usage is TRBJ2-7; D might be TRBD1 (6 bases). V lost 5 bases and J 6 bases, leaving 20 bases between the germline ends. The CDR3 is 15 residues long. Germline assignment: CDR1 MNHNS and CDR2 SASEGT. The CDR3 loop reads CASSKTGFFDGEQYF. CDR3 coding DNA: TGTGCCAGCAGTAAAACAGGGTTTTTCGACGGCGAGCAGTACTTC.

The CDR3 here is CASSQEVARPYEQYF. The CDR3 nucleotides are TGCGCCAGCAGCCAAGAAGTTGCACGTCCCTACGAGCAGTACTTC. This sequence joins TRBV4-1 and TRBJ2-7; D is uncertain. V lost 0 bases and J lost 2, with 11 bases in between. CDR3 length equals 15 residues. Germline CDR1 MGHRA, CDR2 YSYEKL.

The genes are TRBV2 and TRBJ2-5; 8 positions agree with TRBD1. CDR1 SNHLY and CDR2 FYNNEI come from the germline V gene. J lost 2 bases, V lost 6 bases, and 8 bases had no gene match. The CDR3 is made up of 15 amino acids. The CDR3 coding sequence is TGTGCCAGCAGGAGGGACAGGCCCAAGCAAGAGACCCAGTACTTC. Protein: CASRRDRPKQETQYF.

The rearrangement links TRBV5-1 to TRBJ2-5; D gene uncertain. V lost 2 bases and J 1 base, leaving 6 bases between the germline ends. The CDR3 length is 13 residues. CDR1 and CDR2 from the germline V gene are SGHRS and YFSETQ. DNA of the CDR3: TGCGCCAGCAGCTTAGGAACCCAAGAGACCCAGTACTTC. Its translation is CASSLGTQETQYF.

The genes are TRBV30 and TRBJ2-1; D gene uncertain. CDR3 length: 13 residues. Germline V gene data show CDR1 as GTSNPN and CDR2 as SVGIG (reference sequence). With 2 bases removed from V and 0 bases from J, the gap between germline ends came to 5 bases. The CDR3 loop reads CAWSLSSYNEQFF. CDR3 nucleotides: TGTGCCTGGAGTCTGAGCTCCTACAATGAGCAGTTCTTC.

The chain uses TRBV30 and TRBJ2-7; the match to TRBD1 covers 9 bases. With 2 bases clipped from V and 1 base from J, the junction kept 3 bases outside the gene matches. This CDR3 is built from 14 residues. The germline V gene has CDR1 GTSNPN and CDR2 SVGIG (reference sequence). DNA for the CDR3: TGTGCCTGGAGTTTGGACAGGGGTTCCTACGAGCAGTACTTC. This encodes CAWSLDRGSYEQYF. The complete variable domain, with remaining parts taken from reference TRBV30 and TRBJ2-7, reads SQTIHQWPATLVQPVGSPLSLECTVEGTSNPNLYWYRQAAGRGLQLLFYSVGIGQISSEVPQNLSASRPQDRQFILSSKKLLLSDSGFYLCAWSLDRGSYEQYFGPGTRLTVT.

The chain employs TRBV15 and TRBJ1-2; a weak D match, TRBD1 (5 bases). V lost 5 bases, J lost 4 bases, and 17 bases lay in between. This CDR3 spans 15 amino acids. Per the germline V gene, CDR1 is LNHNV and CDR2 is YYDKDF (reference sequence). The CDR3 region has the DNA TGTGCCACCAGCTTATCTCAGGGTTCGGGCTATGGCTACACCTTC. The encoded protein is CATSLSQGSGYGYTF. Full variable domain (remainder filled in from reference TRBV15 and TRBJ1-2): DAMVIQNPRYQVTQFGKPVTLSCSQTLNHNVMYWYQQKSSQAPKLLFHYYDKDFNNEADTPDNFQSRRPNTSFCFLDIRSPGLGDTAMYLCATSLSQGSGYGYTFGSGTRLTVV.

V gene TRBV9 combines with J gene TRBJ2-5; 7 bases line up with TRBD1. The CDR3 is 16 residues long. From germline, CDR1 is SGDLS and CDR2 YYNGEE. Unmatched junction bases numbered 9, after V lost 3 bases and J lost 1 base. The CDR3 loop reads CASSERTGLGQETQYF. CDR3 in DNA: TGTGCCAGCAGCGAAAGGACAGGATTGGGCCAAGAGACCCAGTACTTC.

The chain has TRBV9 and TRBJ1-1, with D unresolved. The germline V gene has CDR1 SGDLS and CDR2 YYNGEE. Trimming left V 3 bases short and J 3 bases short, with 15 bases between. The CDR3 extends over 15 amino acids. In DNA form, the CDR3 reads TGTGCCAGCAGCGCGACCCCGACCTGGGACACTGAAGCTTTCTTT. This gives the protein CASSATPTWDTEAFF.

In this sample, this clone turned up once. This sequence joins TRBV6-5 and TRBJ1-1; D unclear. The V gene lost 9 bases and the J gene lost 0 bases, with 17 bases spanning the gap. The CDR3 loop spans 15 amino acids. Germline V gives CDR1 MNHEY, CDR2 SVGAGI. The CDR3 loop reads CASHGRRSVNTEAFF. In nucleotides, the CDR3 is TGTGCCAGTCACGGCAGGCGTAGCGTGAACACTGAAGCTTTCTTT.